This passage covers 28 T cell receptor beta chains from one sample sequenced in a study of sequential checkpoint blockade in melanoma. The treatment is: randomized to nivolumab then ipilimumab (arm A) or the reverse (arm B). TCRdb's table, derived via immunoSEQ multiplex PCR, lists solely in-frame clones and lacks some. The table has roughly 30,000 clones, 65% to 85% seen once; the top ten hold about a sixth. The sample in question was CD8+ T cells sorted from blood (inferred from file names), obtained from a patient given nivolumab and ipilimumab in sequence. These receptor sequences come from a human donor with melanoma.

V usage is TRBV28 and J usage is TRBJ2-5; possibly TRBD2 for D (6 bases). Per the germline V gene, CDR1 is MDHEN and CDR2 is SYDVKM. The V end lost 5 bases, the J end lost 4 bases, and 14 bases lay between the germline ends. The CDR3 is made up of 14 amino acids. The CDR3 spells CASSKPTGVETQYF. The CDR3 DNA reads TGTGCCAGCAGTAAACCAACGGGGGTAGAGACCCAGTACTTC.

The chain links TRBV4-3 to TRBJ1-2; unclear D gene. Germline V gene lookup returns CDR1 LGHNA and CDR2 YSLEER. V was cut by 0 bases and J by 4 bases, with 12 bases left in between. This CDR3 has 15 residues. The CDR3 coding sequence is TGCGCCAGCAGCCAAGAAGCTCCCAGCGTCTATGGCTACACCTTC. The encoded protein is CASSQEAPSVYGYTF.

This clone was seen a few times. The chain joins TRBV18 to TRBJ1-2; 7 nucleotides align to TRBD1. The CDR3 is 17 residues long. With 3 bases clipped from V and 0 bases from J, the junction kept 10 bases outside the gene matches. Germline V gives CDR1 KGHSH, CDR2 LQKENI. CDR3 residues: CASSPRAGTEANYGYTF. The CDR3 DNA reads TGTGCCAGCTCACCTCGAGCCGGGACAGAAGCTAACTATGGCTACACCTTC. Variable domain in full (rest from reference TRBV18 and TRBJ1-2): NAGVMQNPRHLVRRRGQEARLRCSPMKGHSHVYWYRQLPEEGLKFMVYLQKENIIDESGMPKERFSAEFPKEGPSILRIQQVVRGDSAAYFCASSPRAGTEANYGYTFGSGTRLTVV.

This rearrangement joins TRBV9 to TRBJ1-1, with TRBD1 identical over 7 bases. V was clipped by 0 bases and J by 1 base; unmatched bases: 6. CDR3 length: 16 amino acids. Per germline, CDR1 SGDLS and CDR2 YYNGEE. For the CDR3, the DNA is TGTGCCAGCAGCGTAGTCAGGGGGATGGGGAACACTGAAGCTTTCTTT. It translates to CASSVVRGMGNTEAFF.

This sequence joins TRBV27 and TRBJ2-7; D ambiguous. Trimming removed 4 bases at V and 0 bases at J, with 10 bases between. This CDR3 is 14 amino acids long. Per germline, CDR1 MNHEY and CDR2 SMNVEV (reference sequence). CDR3 DNA sequence: TGTGCCAGCAGTTCGACAAGCTTCTCCTACGAGCAGTACTTC. This gives the protein CASSSTSFSYEQYF.

The genes are TRBV9 and TRBJ1-1, with D unresolved. In germline, CDR1 is SGDLS, CDR2 YYNGEE. V was trimmed by 6 bases and J by 0 bases, leaving 9 bases between them. The CDR3 is 13 amino acids. In nucleotides, the CDR3 is TGTGCCAGCACCCCGGTTTTGAACACTGAAGCTTTCTTT. It specifies CASTPVLNTEAFF.

This clone has just one count. The rearrangement joins TRBV7-3 to TRBJ1-1; tentatively, D is TRBD1 (5 bases). V was trimmed by 5 bases and J by 0 bases, leaving 13 bases between them. Looked up from germline, CDR1 is SGHTA and CDR2 is FQGTGA. The CDR3 is made up of 15 amino acids. The CDR3 loop reads CASSQLGGLNTEAFF. CDR3 bases: TGTGCCAGCAGCCAACTGGGGGGGTTGAACACTGAAGCTTTCTTT.

The V gene is TRBV2, the J gene TRBJ2-1, with 13 positions matching TRBD2. Germline V gene sequence: CDR1 SNHLY, CDR2 FYNNEI. CDR3 length equals 16 residues. V was clipped by 6 bases and J by 1 base; unmatched bases: 3. For the CDR3, the DNA is TGTGCCAGCAGGCGGACTAGCGGGAGTTCCTACAATGAGCAGTTCTTC. Translating it yields CASRRTSGSSYNEQFF.

This clone was observed once. The V call is TRBV5-1, the J call TRBJ2-3, with D possibly matching TRBD1 (5 bases). Trimming cost V 2 bases and J 0 bases, with 13 bases left between them. This CDR3 region has 16 residues. Germline CDR1 reads SGHRS; CDR2 reads YFSETQ. CDR3 region: CASSFSGLSSTDTQYF. DNA for the CDR3: TGCGCCAGCAGCTTCTCAGGGCTATCTAGCACAGATACGCAGTATTTT.

The J gene is TRBJ2-4, the V gene TRBV9, with 7 bases identical to TRBD1. V lost 4 bases and J lost 2; bases outside the gene matches: 6. CDR3 length equals 15 residues. Germline V gene sequence: CDR1 SGDLS, CDR2 YYNGEE. Here the CDR3 DNA reads TGTGCCAGCAGCCGAGGGGGCGAATCCAAAAACATTCAGTACTTC. This codes for CASSRGGESKNIQYF.

The DNA of the CDR3 is TGTGCCAGCAGCGTTTCACTAGCGGGAGGCAATGAGCAGTTCTTC. Protein sequence: CASSVSLAGGNEQFF. The chain has TRBV5-4 and TRBJ2-1; 12 bases match TRBD2. This CDR3 is 15 amino acids long. Germline CDR1 SGHNT, CDR2 YYREEE (reference sequence). V dropped 4 bases and J dropped 6; count of bases not matched to a gene: 5.

The chain combines TRBV29-1 with TRBJ1-4; D uncertain. Germline V gene sequence: CDR1 SQVTM, CDR2 ANQGSEA. The germline V and J ends were trimmed by 4 bases and 7 bases, with 13 bases remaining between them. The CDR3 sequence is 13 residues long. Here the CDR3 DNA reads TGCAGCGTTGCAGGAGGGAGGAGTGAAAAACTGTTTTTT. Protein product: CSVAGGRSEKLFF.

The chain uses TRBV29-1 and TRBJ1-2; 8 nucleotides align to TRBD1. The CDR3 has 12 residues. Germline V CDR1 and CDR2: SQVTM, ANQGSEA. V shed 5 bases, J shed 7 bases, and the junction held 6 bases outside the gene matches. The DNA of the CDR3 is TGCAGCGTTTCGGACAGGGTGTTTGGCTACACCTTC. This translates into CSVSDRVFGYTF.

This sequence joins TRBV6-5 and TRBJ2-1, with D maybe TRBD2 (5 bases). Trimming pared 6 bases from V and 6 bases from J, leaving 12 bases between. Germline values: CDR1 MNHEY, CDR2 SVGAGI. This CDR3 contains 13 residues. This chain's CDR3 is CASSSSSLNEQFF. CDR3 nucleotides: TGTGCCAGCAGCTCTAGCTCCCTCAATGAGCAGTTCTTC.

The genes are TRBV5-6 and TRBJ1-1; D gene ambiguous. CDR1 and CDR2 (germline): SGHDT, YYEEEE. The CDR3 sequence is 12 residues long. The V gene lost 3 bases and the J gene lost 5 bases, with 8 bases spanning the gap. CDR3 sequence reads: CASSWAGTEAFF. The CDR3 DNA follows: TGTGCCAGCAGCTGGGCGGGGACTGAAGCTTTCTTT.

For the CDR3, the DNA is TGTGCCAGCTCGATTTCTAGCGGGTTCTCCTACGAGCAGTACTTC. This gives the protein CASSISSGFSYEQYF. The V gene is TRBV11-1, the J gene TRBJ2-5, with 8 bases lining up with TRBD2. The J call is doubtful: the DNA matches TRBJ2-7 better. Germline V gene lookup returns CDR1 SGHAT and CDR2 FQDESV (reference sequence). The CDR3 length is 15 residues.

The chain employs TRBV7-2 and TRBJ2-2; 16 bases map to TRBD2. The CDR3 is 19 residues long. V shed 1 base, J shed 7 bases, and the junction held 9 bases outside the gene matches. Germline V gene sequence: CDR1 SGHTA, CDR2 FQGNSA. The CDR3 DNA sequence: TGTGCCAGCAGCTTAGAAGCCGGGACTAGCGGGAGGGCCGGCGGGGAGCTGTTTTTT. Translating it yields CASSLEAGTSGRAGGELFF.

The gene calls are TRBV12-1 and TRBJ1-1; the table's D call, TRBD1, has no DNA check behind it. TRBV12-1 is a pseudogene locus. The CDR3 spans 12 residues. The CDR3 is CASSFRGLEAFF. The CDR3 coding sequence is TGTGCCAGCAGCTTCAGGGGCCTTGAAGCTTTCTTT.

By share, this clone counts as medium-sized. The CDR3 DNA reads TGTGCCAGCAGCTTATCTAGTCCGGTCGGAGAGCAGTACTTC. Its protein is CASSLSSPVGEQYF. The V call is TRBV7-2, the J call TRBJ2-7; D is unresolved. This CDR3 region has 14 residues. Trimming stripped 2 bases from V and 7 bases from J, with 15 bases between. Germline assignment: CDR1 SGHTA and CDR2 FQGNSA.

The chain carries TRBV7-9 and TRBJ2-5; tentative D call: TRBD2 (6 bases). Looked up from germline, CDR1 is SEHNR and CDR2 is FQNEAQ (reference sequence). V was pared by 1 base and J by 2 bases, with 14 bases between. This CDR3 is built from 16 residues. CDR3 nucleotides: TGTGCCAGCAGCTTAGATACTAGCATATCTCAAGAGACCCAGTACTTC. Amino acids: CASSLDTSISQETQYF.

The chain links TRBV6-5 to TRBJ2-7; 9 nucleotides align to TRBD1. Germline CDR1 MNHEY, CDR2 SVGAGI. CDR3 length: 15 residues. The junction had 11 bases not matched to a gene; V was cut back by 6 bases and J by 5 bases. CDR3 amino acids: CASSPFSGTGNEQYF. CDR3 nucleotide sequence: TGTGCCAGCAGCCCCTTCTCCGGGACAGGGAACGAGCAGTACTTC.

This clone was detected a few times. An end of the junction differs from the germline gene, which may be a read error. The chain links TRBV7-9 to TRBJ2-7; TRBD1 matches 11 bases. This CDR3 is 14 amino acids long. The V gene's germline CDR1 is SEHNR and CDR2 FQNEAQ (reference sequence). The CDR3 spells CASSSPGQGVIYHF. The CDR3 bases are TGTGCCAGCAGCTCACCGGGACAGGGGGTTATTTACCACTTC.

This clone came up a few times. This chain links TRBV30 with TRBJ2-3; a weak D match, TRBD2 (6 bases). The CDR3 runs 14 residues. In germline, CDR1 is GTSNPN, CDR2 SVGIG (reference sequence). V dropped 2 bases and J dropped 2 bases, with 11 bases sitting between them. This CDR3 is CAWSWGGTTDTQYF. The CDR3 bases are TGTGCCTGGAGTTGGGGCGGGACCACAGATACGCAGTATTTT.

Regarding this clone: The same CDR3 can be traced to other DNA sequences in this sample. The chain joins TRBV6-4 to TRBJ2-7, with 8 positions matching TRBD1. The CDR3 consists of 16 residues. Per germline, CDR1 MRHNA and CDR2 SNTAGT. V trimming: 10 bases; J trimming: 2 bases; junction bases outside the gene matches: 16. Here the CDR3 reads CATQSTGATGAYEQYF. The CDR3 DNA reads TGTGCCACCCAATCGACAGGGGCGACGGGGGCCTACGAGCAGTACTTC.

This clone was observed a single time. The chain recombines TRBV9 with TRBJ2-1, with TRBD1 matching over 8 bases. V lost 0 bases, J lost 6 bases, and 5 bases stayed unmatched. The CDR3 runs to 15 residues. The germline CDR1 and CDR2 sequences are SGDLS and YYNGEE. CDR3 bases: TGTGCCAGCAGCGTAGACCGGGGACAGGTCAATGAGCAGTTCTTC. The encoded protein is CASSVDRGQVNEQFF.

The rearrangement links TRBV7-9 to TRBJ1-1; 8 bases are shared with TRBD1. The CDR3 extends over 13 amino acids. V shed 3 bases, J shed 7 bases, and the junction held 4 bases outside the gene matches. Germline CDR1 and CDR2: SEHNR and FQNEAQ (reference sequence). CDR3 loop: CASSLGQDLEAFF. The CDR3 DNA sequence: TGTGCCAGCAGCTTGGGACAGGACCTTGAAGCTTTCTTT.

This chain joins TRBV28 and TRBJ2-5, with D tentatively TRBD2 (6 bases). Per the germline V gene, CDR1 is MDHEN and CDR2 is SYDVKM. The length of the CDR3 is 15 residues. Trimming removed 2 bases from V and 9 bases from J, with 19 bases in between. The CDR3 here is CASSLRAGGPGAQYF. The CDR3 nucleotides read TGTGCCAGCAGTTTAAGAGCAGGAGGGCCTGGGGCCCAGTACTTC.

This rearrangement joins TRBV5-1 to TRBJ2-6; the match to TRBD1 covers 10 bases. J gave up 1 base and V 1 base, and 8 bases lay outside the gene matches. Per germline, CDR1 SGHRS and CDR2 YFSETQ. The CDR3 contains 19 residues. This CDR3 reads CASSLTGQGYLSGANVLTF. The CDR3 nucleotides read TGCGCCAGCAGCTTGACGGGACAGGGGTATCTTTCTGGGGCCAACGTCCTGACTTTC.